Presented here are 24 T cell receptor beta chains from one specimen sequenced in a study of T cell changes during pregnancy in multiple sclerosis. Method: immunoSEQ multiplex PCR; TCRdb's copy keeps in-frame clones and lacks some. The table includes about 79,000 clones, roughly 93% detected once. This specimen consisted of peripheral blood, obtained in the second trimester of pregnancy. The receptor source for this set is a female donor in good health, enrolled as a control in a pregnancy study.

This chain uses TRBV5-1 with TRBJ2-1; 10 bases align to TRBD2. CDR1 is SGHRS and CDR2 is YFSETQ in the germline V gene. This CDR3 region has 13 residues. V dropped 3 bases and J dropped 10; count of bases not matched to a gene: 4. The CDR3 nucleotides read TGCGCCAGCAGCTCCGGGACTAGCGACGAGCAGTTCTTC. Translating it yields CASSSGTSDEQFF.

The chain combines TRBV9 with TRBJ1-4, with D hard to call. Germline values: CDR1 SGDLS, CDR2 YYNGEE. Trimming pared 3 bases from V and 6 bases from J, leaving 9 bases between. CDR3 length: 13 residues. Here the CDR3 DNA reads TGTGCCAGCAGCGCCGGGTCGGATGAAAAACTGTTTTTT. This translates into CASSAGSDEKLFF.

The V gene is TRBV5-6, the J gene TRBJ1-3; no definite D call. Trimming stripped 3 bases from V and 5 bases from J, with 15 bases between. The CDR3 runs to 15 residues. Germline V gene lookup returns CDR1 SGHDT and CDR2 YYEEEE. As DNA, the CDR3 is TGTGCCAGCAGCTCACTCCGCCCCCCGCGAAACACCATATATTTT. Its protein is CASSSLRPPRNTIYF.

The chain has TRBV6-1 and TRBJ2-7; 7 bases match TRBD1. CDR1 and CDR2 from the germline V gene are MNHNS and SASEGT. There are 15 residues in the CDR3. Unmatched junction bases numbered 12, after V lost 8 bases and J lost 2 bases. Here the CDR3 reads CASSTGKGATYEQYF. CDR3 nucleotide sequence: TGTGCCAGCTCCACAGGGAAGGGGGCCACCTACGAGCAGTACTTC.

This sequence joins TRBV27 and TRBJ2-1; 7 positions agree with TRBD2. The CDR3 has 14 residues. CDR1 and CDR2 from the germline V gene are MNHEY and SMNVEV (reference sequence). The junction had 1 base not matched to a gene; V was cut back by 4 bases and J by 1 base. CDR3 sequence reads: CASSWGGSYNEQFF. In nucleotides, the CDR3 is TGTGCCAGCAGTTGGGGGGGTTCCTACAATGAGCAGTTCTTC.

V and J are TRBV6-5 and TRBJ2-1; D is possibly TRBD1 (6 bases). The germline CDR1 and CDR2 sequences are MNHEY and SVGAGI. CDR3 length: 14 amino acids. Trimming pared 6 bases from V and 6 bases from J, leaving 15 bases between. The CDR3 region has the DNA TGTGCCAGCAGCCCCGAGGGGGTTAGCAATGAGCAGTTCTTC. Translated, it gives CASSPEGVSNEQFF.

The chain is built from TRBV6-5 and TRBJ2-2, with a weak D call TRBD2 (7 bases). Germline CDR1 and CDR2: MNHEY and SVGAGI. This CDR3 comprises 13 residues. Trimming shortened V by 8 bases and J by 3 bases, and 10 bases separated the two germline ends. Written as DNA, the CDR3 is TGTGCCAGCGGGGGGGCTTACACCGGGGAGCTGTTTTTT. This gives the protein CASGGAYTGELFF.

V usage is TRBV5-6 and J usage is TRBJ2-7, with TRBD2 identical over 12 bases. V was clipped by 5 bases and J by 1 base; unmatched bases: 4. Germline CDR1 SGHDT, CDR2 YYEEEE. The length of the CDR3 is 15 residues. The CDR3 reads CASRRTSGVSYEQYF. The DNA for the CDR3 is TGTGCCAGCAGGCGGACTAGCGGGGTTTCCTACGAGCAGTACTTC.

The chain combines TRBV4-3 with TRBJ2-2; D remains ambiguous. Trimming pared 6 bases from V and 6 bases from J, leaving 23 bases between. The germline V gene has CDR1 LGHNA and CDR2 YSLEER. This CDR3 comprises 17 residues. CDR3 in DNA: TGCGCCAGCAGTCTCTCAAGAGACTCATCACCCGCCGGGGAGCTGTTTTTT. This gives the protein CASSLSRDSSPAGELFF.

This clone has a single count. This chain connects TRBV19 to TRBJ1-5; D is possibly TRBD1 (5 bases). CDR3 length: 14 residues. In germline, CDR1 is LNHDA, CDR2 SQIVND (reference sequence). Trimming shortened V by 6 bases and J by 6 bases, and 15 bases separated the two germline ends. CDR3: CASSPWGGTQPQHF. The DNA for the CDR3 is TGTGCCAGTAGCCCCTGGGGGGGGACTCAGCCCCAGCATTTT.

V and J are TRBV6-5 and TRBJ1-5; D call uncertain. Trimming shortened V by 0 bases and J by 7 bases, and 7 bases separated the two germline ends. The V gene's germline CDR1 is MNHEY and CDR2 SVGAGI. The CDR3 runs to 13 residues. CDR3 in amino acids: CASSYSSKQPQHF. The CDR3, as DNA: TGTGCCAGCAGTTACTCGTCAAAACAGCCCCAGCATTTT.

The chain joins TRBV7-6 to TRBJ2-3, with D tentatively TRBD2 (5 bases). V gave up 4 bases and J gave up 6 bases, with 14 bases separating them. CDR1 is SGHVS and CDR2 is FNYEAQ in the germline V gene. The CDR3 has 14 residues. The CDR3 DNA reads TGTGCCAGCAGCTCCATGACTACTCGGGATACGCAGTATTTT. Residues: CASSSMTTRDTQYF.

The rearrangement links TRBV19 to TRBJ2-1; 7 bases line up with TRBD2. This CDR3 spans 19 amino acids. The germline V gene has CDR1 LNHDA and CDR2 SQIVND (reference sequence). The V segment lost 0 bases and the J segment 0 bases; nucleotides outside the gene matches: 11. The DNA of the CDR3 is TGTGCCAGTAGTATAGATGGCCCTAGCGGACCACTCTCCTACAATGAGCAGTTCTTC. Residues: CASSIDGPSGPLSYNEQFF.

The CDR3 bases are TGTGCCAGCAGAGGGACAGGGAGGGAGCAGTACTTC. This translates into CASRGTGREQYF. V gene TRBV27 combines with J gene TRBJ2-7; 9 nucleotides agree with TRBD1. Germline V CDR1 and CDR2: MNHEY, SMNVEV (reference sequence). The CDR3 runs to 12 residues. J gave up 7 bases and V 6 bases, and 4 bases lay outside the gene matches.

The chain employs TRBV9 and TRBJ2-3; tentative D call: TRBD1 (5 bases). The V gene lost 2 bases and the J gene lost 5 bases, with 18 bases spanning the gap. The CDR3 covers 16 residues. CDR1 is SGDLS, CDR2 YYNGEE, per germline. The CDR3: CASSVLGEATIDTQYF. CDR3 nucleotide sequence: TGTGCCAGCAGCGTTTTAGGGGAAGCCACTATAGATACGCAGTATTTT.

This rearrangement joins TRBV7-9 to TRBJ1-1; D uncertain. With 2 bases removed from V and 3 bases from J, the gap between germline ends came to 10 bases. Germline loops: CDR1 SEHNR, CDR2 FQNEAQ (reference sequence). The CDR3 totals 14 residues. In nucleotides, the CDR3 is TGTGCCAGCAGCTTACAACCGTCGGACACTGAAGCTTTCTTT. Its translation: CASSLQPSDTEAFF.

The chain links TRBV4-1 to TRBJ1-5; D might be TRBD1 (6 bases). The CDR3 consists of 15 residues. Germline values: CDR1 MGHRA, CDR2 YSYEKL. The V end lost 3 bases, the J end lost 3 bases, and 12 bases lay between the germline ends. The CDR3 DNA sequence: TGCGCCAGCAGCCAGGCGACAGGCCCCAATCAGCCCCAGCATTTT. Its translation: CASSQATGPNQPQHF.

V and J are TRBV27 and TRBJ2-7, with 10 bases that match TRBD1. Germline-derived CDR1 and CDR2 are MNHEY and SMNVEV (reference sequence). CDR3 length: 15 residues. The ends lost 4 bases at V and 2 bases at J; junction bases unmatched: 5. DNA for the CDR3: TGTGCCAGCAGTTCGGACAGGGGGTCCGCCTACGAGCAGTACTTC. This gives the protein CASSSDRGSAYEQYF.

The chain couples TRBV4-2 to TRBJ1-5; 8 bases map to TRBD1. V lost 3 bases to trimming and J lost 7 bases; unmatched junction nucleotides: 5. CDR1 and CDR2 (germline): LGHNA, YNFKEQ. The CDR3 has 14 residues. Here the CDR3 DNA reads TGTGCCAGCAGCCAGGACAGGGAGAGGCAGCCCCAGCATTTT. Protein: CASSQDRERQPQHF.

The chain links TRBV10-3 to TRBJ2-1; 11 bases are a match to TRBD2. Per the germline V gene, CDR1 is ENHRY and CDR2 is SYGVKD. This CDR3 is 19 amino acids long. V shed 5 bases, J shed 0 bases, and the junction held 12 bases outside the gene matches. The CDR3 is CAISSQTSGALSSYNEQFF. CDR3 in DNA: TGTGCCATCAGTTCCCAGACTAGCGGGGCCTTGAGCTCCTACAATGAGCAGTTCTTC.

Regarding this clone: A junction boundary mismatches the germline segment, possibly from a read error. The chain uses TRBV29-1 and TRBJ2-4, with a tentative D call TRBD2 (6 bases). The CDR3 extends over 15 amino acids. Germline lookup yields CDR1 SQVTM and CDR2 ANQGSEA. CDR3 residues: CSVEDPWGESNIRYF. The DNA of the CDR3 is TGCAGCGTTGAAGACCCCTGGGGGGAATCAAACATTCGGTACTTC.

Comments on this clone: This CDR3 is also generated by other DNA sequences in the sample. V and J are TRBV7-8 and TRBJ1-5; D call uncertain. CDR3 size: 15 residues. V lost 2 bases and J lost 1, with 9 bases in between. Looked up from germline, CDR1 is SGHVS and CDR2 is FQNEAQ. This CDR3 reads CASSLWGESNQPQHF. Here the CDR3 DNA reads TGTGCCAGCAGCTTATGGGGAGAGAGCAATCAGCCCCAGCATTTT.

The rearrangement joins TRBV7-9 to TRBJ1-1, with D hard to call. Germline V lookup: CDR1 SEHNR, CDR2 FQNEAQ (reference sequence). There are 13 residues in the CDR3. V was shortened by 4 bases and J by 1 base, with 7 bases between the two germline ends. The CDR3 DNA follows: TGTGCCAGCAGCTCATCAGAGAACACTGAAGCTTTCTTT. It codes for CASSSSENTEAFF.

This chain uses TRBV7-9 with TRBJ2-2, with a possible D match to TRBD1 (6 bases). Germline V lookup: CDR1 SEHNR, CDR2 FQNEAQ (reference sequence). V lost 4 bases to trimming and J lost 6 bases, with 24 bases between them. The CDR3 has 18 residues. In DNA form, the CDR3 reads TGTGCCAGCAGCTCCCCCGGGGTACAGGGAAGTCTCCCCGGGGAGCTGTTTTTT. It encodes CASSSPGVQGSLPGELFF.